A selection of T cell receptor beta chains follows, all from one sample in a study of blood T cells in healthy people across ages. One entry per CDR3 protein results from TCRdb running MiXCR on the 5' RACE reads. The sample has approximately 1.5 million distinct CDR3 sequences, roughly 43% seen once; the top ten hold more than 4%. The source material was blood. The source of these receptors is a woman younger than 35 in good health. Each CDR3 is given with its conserved first and last residue.

>TRBV4-1|TRBJ2-6
CASSQLLGANVLTF
>TRBV4-3|TRBJ2-3
CASSQSRLRADTQYF
>TRBV7-2|TRBJ2-3
CASGRVAGGTDTQYF
>TRBV20-1|TRBJ2-7
CSAIDTRGSYEQYF
>TRBV9|TRBJ1-6
CASSVGGISYNSPPHF
>TRBV9|TRBJ2-2
CASSARGRNTGELFF
>TRBV20-1|TRBJ1-5
CSASRQAGNQPQHF
>TRBV27|NA
CASSTDRGLDEQYF
>TRBV10-3|TRBJ2-7
CAISDRENGYEQYF
>TRBV6-6|TRBJ1-2
CASSYGFGYTF
>TRBV12-3/TRBV12-4|TRBJ2-1
CASSFSGPSYNEQFF
>TRBV29-1|TRBJ2-1
CSVDFPNQFF